Each of the 13 T cell receptor beta chains below was sequenced from the same sample in a study of blood T cell repertoires in COVID-19. Sequencing was performed with immunoSEQ multiplex PCR; in TCRdb, only in-frame clones are kept and a portion is missing. The top ten clones hold 9.7% of a sample with 200,000 to 250,000 clones, roughly 88% of them seen once. Sample: peripheral blood. The receptors derive from a man in his fifties with active or convalescent COVID-19.

The chain has TRBV19 and TRBJ2-5; 10 bases align to TRBD1. This CDR3 contains 15 residues. The germline V gene has CDR1 LNHDA and CDR2 SQIVND (reference sequence). J was trimmed by 3 bases and V by 6 bases; bases with no gene match: 7. This CDR3 reads CASRKTTGGEETQYF. The CDR3 coding sequence is TGTGCCAGTAGAAAAACGACAGGGGGCGAAGAGACCCAGTACTTC.

This chain joins TRBV6-2 or TRBV6-3 and TRBJ1-2, with 7 bases that match TRBD1. The CDR3 is 14 amino acids. The ends lost 6 bases at V and 4 bases at J; junction bases unmatched: 8. Per the germline V gene, CDR1 is MNHEY and CDR2 is SVGEGT. For the CDR3, the DNA is TGTGCCAGCAGCCTCCAGGGACAGATCTATGGCTACACCTTC. This gives the protein CASSLQGQIYGYTF.

V and J are TRBV28 and TRBJ2-2; 8 bases are a match to TRBD1. CDR1 is MDHEN, CDR2 SYDVKM, per germline. V dropped 10 bases and J dropped 1; count of bases not matched to a gene: 5. CDR3 length equals 14 residues. The CDR3 bases are TGTGCCACCCAGGGGGCGCTGAACACCGGGGAGCTGTTTTTT. This codes for CATQGALNTGELFF.

This chain joins TRBV19 and TRBJ1-2; D might be TRBD1 (5 bases). Trimming pared 4 bases from V and 0 bases from J, leaving 12 bases between. The CDR3 length is 15 residues. CDR1 and CDR2 (germline): LNHDA, SQIVND (reference sequence). The CDR3 is CASSTRDLANYGYTF. The CDR3 nucleotides read TGTGCCAGTAGTACCCGGGACTTAGCTAACTATGGCTACACCTTC. Complete variable domain (other parts from reference TRBV19 and TRBJ1-2): DGGITQSPKYLFRKEGQNVTLSCEQNLNHDAMYWYRQDPGQGLRLIYYSQIVNDFQKGDIAEGYSVSREKKESFPLTVTSAQKNPTAFYLCASSTRDLANYGYTFGSGTRLTVV.

In its sample, this clone was seen many times. The CDR3 region is CASSPPGQGGYGYTF. CDR3 nucleotides: TGTGCCAGCTCACCACCGGGACAGGGGGGTTATGGCTACACCTTC. The chain joins TRBV18 to TRBJ1-2; 11 positions match TRBD1. CDR1 is KGHSH, CDR2 LQKENI, per germline. There are 15 residues in the CDR3. V gave up 0 bases and J gave up 5 bases; unmatched junction bases: 2.

The rearrangement joins TRBV7-2 to TRBJ2-2; perhaps TRBD2 as D (5 bases). The CDR3 length is 15 residues. The V and J ends lost 5 bases and 3 bases respectively, with 13 bases between them. CDR1 is SGHTA and CDR2 is FQGNSA in the germline V gene. CDR3 sequence: CASSPSDWYTGELFF. Here the CDR3 DNA reads TGTGCCAGCAGCCCTTCGGACTGGTACACCGGGGAGCTGTTTTTT.

The gene calls are TRBV18 and TRBJ1-3, with TRBD1 identical over 9 bases. Germline V lookup: CDR1 KGHSH, CDR2 LQKENI. The V segment lost 0 bases and the J segment 1 base; nucleotides outside the gene matches: 1. The CDR3 consists of 16 residues. CDR3 sequence: CASSPPDRGSGNTIYF. The CDR3 nucleotides read TGTGCCAGCTCACCACCGGACAGGGGTTCTGGAAACACCATATATTTT.

This clone was counted between two and nine times. The J gene is TRBJ1-1, the V gene TRBV10-2; no firm D call. CDR3 size: 13 residues. V was trimmed by 6 bases and J by 6 bases, leaving 14 bases between them. Germline lookup yields CDR1 WSHSY and CDR2 SAAADI. CDR3 in amino acids: CASSGSLVAEAFF. CDR3 in DNA: TGCGCCAGCAGCGGGAGCCTGGTAGCTGAAGCTTTCTTT.

V and J are TRBV3-1 (or the pseudogene TRBV3-2) and TRBJ2-7; 9 bases are a match to TRBD1. There are 16 residues in the CDR3. In germline, CDR1 is LGHDT, CDR2 YNNKEL (reference sequence). Trimming took 1 base from V and 2 from J; bases not matched to a gene: 6. CDR3 in amino acids: CASSQVGGQGTYEQYF. As DNA, the CDR3 is TGTGCCAGCAGCCAAGTTGGGGGACAGGGAACCTACGAGCAGTACTTC.

The V call is TRBV18, the J call TRBJ2-5, with D possibly being TRBD1 (6 bases). Trimming left V 2 bases short and J 1 base short, with 11 bases between. This CDR3 has 15 residues. From germline, CDR1 is KGHSH and CDR2 LQKENI. The CDR3 DNA sequence: TGTGCCAGCTCACCAGCAGGGGTCCTCCAAGAGACCCAGTACTTC. This encodes CASSPAGVLQETQYF.

V usage is TRBV5-4 and J usage is TRBJ2-1; a weak D match, TRBD1 (6 bases). V shed 0 bases and J shed 4 bases, with 11 bases lying between them. CDR1 and CDR2 from the germline V gene are SGHNT and YYREEE (reference sequence). The CDR3 has 15 residues. The CDR3 coding sequence is TGTGCCAGCAGCTTGGCTACAGGGCCATACAATGAGCAGTTCTTC. Its translation is CASSLATGPYNEQFF.

The sample holds one count of this clone. The chain carries TRBV24-1 and TRBJ2-1, with 9 bases lining up with TRBD1. From germline, CDR1 is KGHDR and CDR2 SFDVKD. The CDR3 loop spans 15 amino acids. The junction had 3 bases not matched to a gene; V was cut back by 5 bases and J by 2 bases. The CDR3 DNA sequence: TGTGCCACCAGTGGGGGACAGGGAGCCTACAATGAGCAGTTCTTC. Its translation is CATSGGQGAYNEQFF.

Only a few counts were recorded for this clone. The rearrangement links TRBV19 to TRBJ2-7; 7 bases agree with TRBD1. Germline CDR1 reads LNHDA; CDR2 reads SQIVND (reference sequence). V shed 5 bases and J 7 bases; nucleotides not matched to a gene: 8. The CDR3 is 13 residues long. CDR3 nucleotide sequence: TGTGCCAGTAGTCTCCAGACAGGGAGAGAGCAGTACTTC. Its translation is CASSLQTGREQYF. Combining the CDR3 with reference TRBV19 and TRBJ2-7 gives the whole variable domain DGGITQSPKYLFRKEGQNVTLSCEQNLNHDAMYWYRQDPGQGLRLIYYSQIVNDFQKGDIAEGYSVSREKKESFPLTVTSAQKNPTAFYLCASSLQTGREQYFGPGTRLTVT.